This T cell receptor beta chain is drawn from a study of cytomegalovirus exposure and HLA in healthy donors. Study-wide results and limits: Information on immune exposure was restricted to one variable (CMV serostatus). At a 0.05 false discovery rate, a later analysis found approximately 15,000 TCR beta sequences to be associated with HLA alleles. Most observed TCR sequences were rare, whereas some public TCRs were detected in many donors.

13 Jbeta primers and 60 Vbeta primers were used for the PCR. The repertoire was sequenced with immunoSEQ multiplex PCR; TCRdb's copy has only in-frame clones and lacks some. The sample lists some 200,000 clones, about four fifths occurring once. Note on this clone: Its target is not known.

V was trimmed by 4 bases and J by 11 bases, leaving 15 bases between them. Per germline, CDR1 MNHEY and CDR2 SVGAGI. The CDR3 runs to 14 residues. Healthy bone marrow donors made up the cohort. This chain joins TRBV6-5 and TRBJ1-6, with a weak D call TRBD1 (5 bases). The receptor was isolated from a girl aged 10 to 17 in good health and CMV-seropositive. The sequencing input was PBMCs. Written as DNA, the CDR3 is TGTGCCAGCAGTTCCAGGGAGGCGAGTGCACCCCTCCACTTT. It is translated as CASSSREASAPLHF.